One TCR beta chain is described in this entry. Its antigen is unknown. These data belong to a study of T-cell memory formation after mild COVID-19. Whole-study results and caveats: Clones contracting over day 15 to 85 were CD4/CD8 balanced, with later expanders leaning CD4+. Pre-infection memory carried some responding clones, suggesting that cross-reactive memory joined.

MiXCR, run by TCRdb on the 5' RACE reads, gives a single entry per CDR3 protein. Of roughly 450,000 distinct CDR3 sequences in the sample, 15% to 20% were seen once. The trim removed 3 bases at V and 4 bases at J, leaving 8 bases unmatched. This CDR3 spans 15 amino acids. CDR1 KGHSH and CDR2 LQKENI come from the germline V gene. Sequencing used PBMCs or a T cell subset sorted from them (not recorded which). The rearrangement joins TRBV18 to TRBJ1-2; TRBD1 matches at 7 bases. The source is an adult woman who had mild COVID-19 (a few samples of this study predate the infection). Cell type and time point are not known. Here the CDR3 reads CASSPNLDRPYGYTF. The CDR3 DNA reads as TGTGCCAGCTCACCCAACCTGGACAGGCCCTATGGCTACACCTTC.